These T cell receptor beta chains were read from a single sample in a study of a mutant IDH1 vaccine in newly diagnosed glioma. Profiling relied on immunoSEQ multiplex PCR, and the TCRdb table lists in-frame clones only, not all of them. The sample holds around 70,000 clones, around 87% seen once. These receptors are not linked to any known antigen. The sample here was PBMCs, taken from a glioma patient whose treatment included an IDH1 peptide vaccine. These receptors were taken from a man aged 25 to 40 with glioma. Both conserved end residues are part of each CDR3.

V	J	CDR3
TRBV5-6	TRBJ1-2	CASTPGVNYGYTF
TRBV7-2	TRBJ2-7	CASSFSASGVHEQYF
TRBV6-1	TRBJ1-2	CASSEAIPGGGYGYTF
TRBV7-6	TRBJ1-1	CASSPAERGTEAFF
TRBV5-1	TRBJ1-1	CASSYGEVGWNTEAFF
TRBV11-2	TRBJ2-5	CASSQTGQETQYF
TRBV28	TRBJ2-3	CASSQRGAATDTQYF
TRBV2	TRBJ1-1	CASILGVGTEAFF
TRBV9	TRBJ2-1	CASSPGGGNEQFF
TRBV27	TRBJ2-2	CASRGLRGTGELFF
TRBV7-3	TRBJ2-5	CASSPGTGMETQYF
TRBV10-1	.	CASRKMGAYEQYF
TRBV27	TRBJ1-5	CASSLTSGGRDQPQHF
TRBV9	TRBJ1-6	CASSSRTSPLHF
TRBV29-1	TRBJ1-2	CSVRTVYGYTF
TRBV6-5	TRBJ2-7	CASSYLVGRPNEQYF
TRBV30	TRBJ1-1	CAWSVRQGVNAFF
TRBV30	TRBJ1-6	CAWSVRGDNSPLHF
TRBV5-1	TRBJ2-1	CASSLSFQTETVEQFF
TRBV7-3	TRBJ2-2	CASSLDRVTGELFF
TRBV28	TRBJ2-1	CASNFRTSDGHEQFF
TRBV18	TRBJ2-1	CASSLMTSGGKNEQFF
TRBV11-2	TRBJ2-7	CASSPGYEQYF
TRBV6-5	TRBJ1-2	CASSPRQGNGYTF
TRBV5-6	TRBJ2-2	CASSLRRNTGELFF
TRBV15	TRBJ2-5	CATSRRQGETQYF
TRBV6-5	TRBJ2-5	CASSWQGGLETQYF
TRBV27	TRBJ2-1	CASNPRASGRNEQFF
TRBV5-1	TRBJ1-6	CASRRSGTSYNSPLHF
TRBV10-2	TRBJ2-3	CASRASGRARDTQYF
TRBV7-6	TRBJ2-1	CASSLGITSGGYNEQFF
TRBV2	TRBJ2-7	CASAFRLEQYF
TRBV5-1	TRBJ2-7	CASSWDRVRGQYF
TRBV19	TRBJ2-3	CASSPIAGQSTDTQYF
TRBV27	TRBJ2-3	CASVPNGGGRAADTQYF
TRBV5-1	TRBJ1-2	CASSLGLSGYYGYTF
TRBV5-6	TRBJ2-7	CASNRFSYEQYF
TRBV11-2	TRBJ2-7	CASSPYSGGLYEQYF
TRBV2	TRBJ1-6	CASSERGHYYNSPLHF
TRBV30	TRBJ2-7	CAWSSHPEYEQYF
TRBV7-8	TRBJ2-3	CASHRGARDTDTQYF
TRBV9	TRBJ1-1	CASTSDVDLITEAFF
TRBV28	TRBJ1-2	CASSLESYGYTF